This record covers a single TCR beta chain. Its antigen is unknown. Produced via immunoSEQ multiplex PCR; TCRdb's table is partial and in-frame only. This table holds tens of thousands of clones, more than 60% found once. The germline V and J ends were trimmed by 7 bases and 0 bases, with 9 bases remaining between them. The germline CDR1 and CDR2 sequences are LNHDA and SQIVND (reference sequence). The CDR3 length is 14 residues. This sample was included in a study of OX40 agonist ivuxolimab in advanced cancers. Study-wide context: Treatment of patients was with ivuxolimab, an agonistic anti-OX40 (CD134) antibody. Hepatocellular carcinoma, melanoma, renal cell or head and neck cancer affected the dose-escalation patients.

Study-level findings and limits: Several nonresponders also turned out to have low normalized T-cell clonal expansion.

Specimen: CD4+ or CD8+ T cells sorted from blood, collected in a trial of the OX40 agonist ivuxolimab. This sequence joins TRBV19 and TRBJ2-2, with a tentative D call TRBD1 (6 bases). This sequence originates from an adult with an advanced solid tumor such as melanoma, head and neck, liver or kidney cancer. The CDR3: CASMTGPNTGELFF. The CDR3 DNA sequence: TGTGCCAGTATGACAGGCCCGAACACCGGGGAGCTGTTTTTT.